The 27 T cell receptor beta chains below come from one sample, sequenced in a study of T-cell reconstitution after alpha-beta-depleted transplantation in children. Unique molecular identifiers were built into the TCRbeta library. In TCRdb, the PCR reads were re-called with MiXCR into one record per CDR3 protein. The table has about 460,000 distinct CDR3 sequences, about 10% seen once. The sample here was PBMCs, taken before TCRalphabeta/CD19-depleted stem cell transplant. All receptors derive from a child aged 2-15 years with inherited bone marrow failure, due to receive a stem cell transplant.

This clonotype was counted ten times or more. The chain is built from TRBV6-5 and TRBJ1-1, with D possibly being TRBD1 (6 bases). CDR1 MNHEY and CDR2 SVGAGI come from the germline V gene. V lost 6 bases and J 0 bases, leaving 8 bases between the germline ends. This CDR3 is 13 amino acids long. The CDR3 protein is CASRGHLNTEAFF. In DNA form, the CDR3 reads TGTGCCAGCAGGGGACATCTGAACACTGAAGCTTTCTTT.

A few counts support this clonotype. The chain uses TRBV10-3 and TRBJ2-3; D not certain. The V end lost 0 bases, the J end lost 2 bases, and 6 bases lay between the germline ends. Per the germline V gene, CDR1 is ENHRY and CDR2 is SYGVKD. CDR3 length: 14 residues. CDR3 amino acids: CAISESAITDTQYF. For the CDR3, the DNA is TGTGCCATCAGTGAGTCAGCCATCACAGATACGCAGTATTTT.

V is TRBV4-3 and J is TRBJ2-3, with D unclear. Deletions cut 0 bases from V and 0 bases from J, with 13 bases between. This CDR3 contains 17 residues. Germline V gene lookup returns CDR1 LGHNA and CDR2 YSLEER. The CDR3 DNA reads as TGCGCCAGCAGCCAAGAGGCGACGGCGAGTAGCACAGATACGCAGTATTTT. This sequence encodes CASSQEATASSTDTQYF.

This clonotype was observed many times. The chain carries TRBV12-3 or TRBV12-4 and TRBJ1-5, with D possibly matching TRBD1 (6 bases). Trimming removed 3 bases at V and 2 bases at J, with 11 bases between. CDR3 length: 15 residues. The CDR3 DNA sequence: TGTGCCAGCAGTTTCCGGGAGGGGGGCAATCAGCCCCAGCATTTT. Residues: CASSFREGGNQPQHF.

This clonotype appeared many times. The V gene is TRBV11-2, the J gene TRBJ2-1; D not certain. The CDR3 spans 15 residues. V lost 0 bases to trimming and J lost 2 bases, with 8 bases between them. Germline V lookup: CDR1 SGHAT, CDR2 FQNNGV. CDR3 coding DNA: TGTGCCAGCAGCTTAGACAGGTTCCCCTACAATGAGCAGTTCTTC. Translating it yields CASSLDRFPYNEQFF.

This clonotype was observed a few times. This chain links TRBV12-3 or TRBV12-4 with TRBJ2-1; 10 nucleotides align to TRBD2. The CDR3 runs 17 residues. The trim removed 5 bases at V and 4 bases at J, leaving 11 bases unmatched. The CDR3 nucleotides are TGTGCCAGCAGTCGGACTAGCGGAGGCCTTTCTTACAATGAGCAGTTCTTC. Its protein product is CASSRTSGGLSYNEQFF.

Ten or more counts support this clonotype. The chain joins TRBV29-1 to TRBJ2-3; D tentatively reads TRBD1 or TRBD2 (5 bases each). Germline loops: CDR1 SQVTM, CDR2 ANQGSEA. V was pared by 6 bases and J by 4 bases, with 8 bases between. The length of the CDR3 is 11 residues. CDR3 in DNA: TGCAGCGTGGGACCCGCAGATACGCAGTATTTT. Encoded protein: CSVGPADTQYF.

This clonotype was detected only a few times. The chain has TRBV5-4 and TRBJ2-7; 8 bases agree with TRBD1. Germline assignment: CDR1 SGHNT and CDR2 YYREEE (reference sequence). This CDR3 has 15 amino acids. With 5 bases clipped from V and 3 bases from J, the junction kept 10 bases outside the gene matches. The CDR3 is CASRSQGDWIYEQYF. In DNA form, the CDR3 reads TGTGCCAGCAGATCACAGGGGGATTGGATCTACGAGCAGTACTTC.

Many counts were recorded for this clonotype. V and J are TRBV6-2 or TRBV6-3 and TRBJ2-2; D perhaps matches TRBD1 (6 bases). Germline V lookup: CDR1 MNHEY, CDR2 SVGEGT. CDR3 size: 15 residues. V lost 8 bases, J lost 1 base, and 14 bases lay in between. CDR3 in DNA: TGTGCCAGCTCGGCAGGGGCGTTGAACACCGGGGAGCTGTTTTTT. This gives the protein CASSAGALNTGELFF.

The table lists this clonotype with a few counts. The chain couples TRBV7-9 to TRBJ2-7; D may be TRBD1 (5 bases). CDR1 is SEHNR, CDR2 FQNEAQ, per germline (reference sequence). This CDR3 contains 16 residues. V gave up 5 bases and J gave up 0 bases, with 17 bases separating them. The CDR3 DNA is TGTGCCAGCAGCCCACACCCAGGGTTTCTCTCCTACGAGCAGTACTTC. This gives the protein CASSPHPGFLSYEQYF. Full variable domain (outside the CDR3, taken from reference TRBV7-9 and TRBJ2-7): DTGVSQNPRHKITKRGQNVTFRCDPISEHNRLYWYRQTLGQGPEFLTYFQNEAQLEKSRLLSDRFSAERPKGSFSTLEIQRTEQGDSAMYLCASSPHPGFLSYEQYFGPGTRLTVT.

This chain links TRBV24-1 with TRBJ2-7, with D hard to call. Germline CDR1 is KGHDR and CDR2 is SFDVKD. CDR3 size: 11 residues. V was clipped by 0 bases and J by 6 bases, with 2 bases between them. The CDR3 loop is CATSDLREQYF. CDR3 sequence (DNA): TGTGCCACCAGTGATTTGCGCGAGCAGTACTTC.

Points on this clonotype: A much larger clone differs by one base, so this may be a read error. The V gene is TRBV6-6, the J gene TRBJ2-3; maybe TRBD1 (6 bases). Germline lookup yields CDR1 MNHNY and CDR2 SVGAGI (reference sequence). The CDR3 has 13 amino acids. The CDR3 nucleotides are TGTGCCAGCAGTGGCCCGCAGGGGCCAGAGCAGTGTTTT. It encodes CASSGPQGPEQCF.

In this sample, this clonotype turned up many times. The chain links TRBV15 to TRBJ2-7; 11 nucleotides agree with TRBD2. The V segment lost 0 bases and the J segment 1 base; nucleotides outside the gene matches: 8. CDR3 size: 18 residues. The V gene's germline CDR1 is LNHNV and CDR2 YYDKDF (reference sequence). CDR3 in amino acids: CATSRDRLAGGVSYEQYF. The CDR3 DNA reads TGTGCCACCAGCAGAGATCGTCTAGCGGGAGGTGTATCCTACGAGCAGTACTTC.

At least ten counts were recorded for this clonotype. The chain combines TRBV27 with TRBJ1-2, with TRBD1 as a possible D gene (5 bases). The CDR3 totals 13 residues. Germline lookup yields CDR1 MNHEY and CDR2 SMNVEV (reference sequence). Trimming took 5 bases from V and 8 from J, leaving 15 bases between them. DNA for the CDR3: TGTGCCAGCAGTACCTCTCCAGGGTTCGGCTACACCTTC. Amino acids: CASSTSPGFGYTF.

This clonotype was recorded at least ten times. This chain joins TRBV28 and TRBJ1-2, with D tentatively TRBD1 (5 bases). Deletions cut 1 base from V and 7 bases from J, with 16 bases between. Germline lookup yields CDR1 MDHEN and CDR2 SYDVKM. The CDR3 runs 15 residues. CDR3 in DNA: TGTGCCAGCAGTTTATTTCGGGGGATAGGTCTTGGCTACACCTTC. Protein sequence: CASSLFRGIGLGYTF.

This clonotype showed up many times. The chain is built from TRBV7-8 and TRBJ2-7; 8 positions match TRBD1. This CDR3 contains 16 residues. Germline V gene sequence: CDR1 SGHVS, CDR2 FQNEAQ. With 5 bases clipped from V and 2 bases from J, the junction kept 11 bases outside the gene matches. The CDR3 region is CASSTNRGESAYEQYF. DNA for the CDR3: TGTGCCAGCAGCACAAACAGGGGGGAGTCCGCCTACGAGCAGTACTTC.

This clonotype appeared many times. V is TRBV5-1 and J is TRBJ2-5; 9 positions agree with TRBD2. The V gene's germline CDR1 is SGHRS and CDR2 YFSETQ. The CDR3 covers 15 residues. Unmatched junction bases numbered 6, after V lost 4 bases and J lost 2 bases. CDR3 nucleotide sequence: TGCGCCAGCAGCAGAATTAGCGGGAGTCAAGAGACCCAGTACTTC. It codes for CASSRISGSQETQYF.

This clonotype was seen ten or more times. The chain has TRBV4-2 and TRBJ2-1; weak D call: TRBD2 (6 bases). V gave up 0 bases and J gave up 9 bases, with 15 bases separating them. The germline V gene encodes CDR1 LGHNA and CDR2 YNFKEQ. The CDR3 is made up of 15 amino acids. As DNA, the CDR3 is TGTGCCAGCAGCCAAGATTTCAGGGAGGAAGGTGAGCAGTTCTTC. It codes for CASSQDFREEGEQFF.

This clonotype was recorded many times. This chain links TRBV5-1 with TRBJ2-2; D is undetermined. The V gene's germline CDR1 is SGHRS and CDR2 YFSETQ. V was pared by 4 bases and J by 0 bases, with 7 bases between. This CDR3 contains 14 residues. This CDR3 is CASSKDANTGELFF. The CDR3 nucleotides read TGCGCCAGCAGCAAGGACGCGAACACCGGGGAGCTGTTTTTT.

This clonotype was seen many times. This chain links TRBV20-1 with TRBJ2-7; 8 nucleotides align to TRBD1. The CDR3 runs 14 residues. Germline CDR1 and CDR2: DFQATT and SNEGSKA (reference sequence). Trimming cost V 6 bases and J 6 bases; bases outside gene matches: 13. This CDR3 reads CSADQPGRGREQYF. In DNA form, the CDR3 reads TGCAGTGCCGATCAACCGGGCAGGGGGCGCGAGCAGTACTTC.

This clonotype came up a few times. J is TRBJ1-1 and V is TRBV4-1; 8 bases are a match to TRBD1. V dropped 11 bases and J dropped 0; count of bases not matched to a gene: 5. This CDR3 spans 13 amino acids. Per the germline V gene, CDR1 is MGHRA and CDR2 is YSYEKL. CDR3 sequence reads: CAGRQGMNTEAFF. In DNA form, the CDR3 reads TGCGCCGGTCGACAGGGGATGAACACTGAAGCTTTCTTT.

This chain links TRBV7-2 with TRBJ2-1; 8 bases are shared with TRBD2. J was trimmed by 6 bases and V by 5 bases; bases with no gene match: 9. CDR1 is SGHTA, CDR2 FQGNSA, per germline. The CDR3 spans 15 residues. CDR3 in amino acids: CASSRSGGPFNEQFF. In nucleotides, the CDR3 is TGTGCCAGCAGCCGCTCGGGAGGGCCCTTCAATGAGCAGTTCTTC.

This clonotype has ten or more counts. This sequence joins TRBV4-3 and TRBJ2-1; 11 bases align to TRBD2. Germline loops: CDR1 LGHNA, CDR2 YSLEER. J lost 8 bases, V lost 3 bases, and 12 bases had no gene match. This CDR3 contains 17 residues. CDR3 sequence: CASSHTSGSHLGDEQFF. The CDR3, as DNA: TGCGCCAGCAGCCATACTAGCGGGAGTCACCTAGGAGATGAGCAGTTCTTC.

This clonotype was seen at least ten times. The chain's CDR3 is CSARRAGHLNEQFF. Here the CDR3 DNA reads TGCAGTGCCAGACGTGCGGGACATTTGAATGAGCAGTTCTTC. The V gene is TRBV20-1, the J gene TRBJ2-1; D may correspond to TRBD1 or TRBD2 (6 bases each). Trimming cost V 6 bases and J 7 bases, with 19 bases left between them. CDR1 is DFQATT, CDR2 SNEGSKA, per germline (reference sequence). CDR3 length equals 14 residues.

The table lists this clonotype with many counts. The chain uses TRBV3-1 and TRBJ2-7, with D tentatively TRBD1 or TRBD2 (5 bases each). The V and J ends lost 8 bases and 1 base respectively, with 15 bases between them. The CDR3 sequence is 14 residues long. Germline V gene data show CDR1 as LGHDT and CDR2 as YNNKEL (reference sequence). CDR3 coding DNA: TGTGCCAGCTCCGCCGGGACGGCTTCCTACGAGCAGTACTTC. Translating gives CASSAGTASYEQYF.

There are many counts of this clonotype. The CDR3 DNA reads TGTGCCAGCAGTTACTCAGGGAATGAGCAGTTCTTC. Protein sequence: CASSYSGNEQFF. The V gene is TRBV6-2 or TRBV6-3, the J gene TRBJ2-1; no definite D call. The CDR3 contains 12 residues. In germline, CDR1 is MNHEY, CDR2 SVGEGT. V was cut by 0 bases and J by 7 bases, with 4 bases left in between.

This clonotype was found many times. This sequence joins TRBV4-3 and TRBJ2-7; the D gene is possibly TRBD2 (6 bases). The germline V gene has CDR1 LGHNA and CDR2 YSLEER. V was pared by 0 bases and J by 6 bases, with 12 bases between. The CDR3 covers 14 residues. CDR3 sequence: CASSQDFGGTEQYF. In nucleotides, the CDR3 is TGCGCCAGCAGCCAAGATTTTGGCGGGACCGAGCAGTACTTC.